These T cell receptor beta chains were read from a single sample in a study of somatic mutations in cytotoxic T cells in rheumatoid arthritis. Profiling relied on immunoSEQ multiplex PCR, and the TCRdb table lists in-frame clones only, not all of them. The top ten hold roughly 4.9% of the sample, which has several thousand clones, 75% to 85% seen once. The source material was CD8+ T cells sorted from blood. These receptors came from an adult with rheumatoid arthritis. CDR3s include the opening cysteine and the closing phenylalanine or tryptophan. Fields, in order: V gene, J gene, D gene, clone size, CDR3 DNA, CDR3 protein. The D gene is left open where the match is weak. Clone size is not always given. Where it is, it says once, few, many or a class for expanded clones.

TRBV10-3	TRBJ2-6	TRBD1	.	TGTGCCATCAGTGACCCCTTGGGACAGGGAGGCTCTGGGGCCAACGTCCTGACTTTC	CAISDPLGQGGSGANVLTF
TRBV5-8	TRBJ2-5	TRBD1	.	TGTGCCAGCAGCGCTGGGACAGCTGAGGCCGAGGCCCAGTACTTC	CASSAGTAEAEAQYF
TRBV6-1	TRBJ1-5	.	once	TGTGCCAGCGCTGGGGCCTCGGGCAATCAGCCCCAGCATTTT	CASAGASGNQPQHF
TRBV7-2	TRBJ2-5	.	.	TGTGCCAGCAGCTTAGCCGGGGAGACCCAGTACTTC	CASSLAGETQYF
TRBV27	TRBJ2-1	TRBD1	.	TGTGCCAGCAGTTTATTGGGACAGGGGCGGTCCGGCGACAATGAGCAGTTCTTC	CASSLLGQGRSGDNEQFF
TRBV7-9	TRBJ2-7	.	.	TGTGCCAGCAGCCCCCACGGGAGCGACCTAAACGAGCAGTACTTC	CASSPHGSDLNEQYF
TRBV5-1	TRBJ1-6	.	.	TGCGCCAGCAGCTTGGTTGTGGTAGGGGATTCACCCCTCCACTTT	CASSLVVVGDSPLHF
TRBV9	TRBJ2-1	.	.	TGTGCCAGCAGCGTAGTCTATGGGGGGTGGAATGAGCAGTTCTTC	CASSVVYGGWNEQFF
TRBV7-9	TRBJ1-5	.	.	TGTGCCAGCAGCAAAACAGGGAGTGGCAATCAGCCCCAGCATTTT	CASSKTGSGNQPQHF
TRBV5-1	TRBJ2-3	.	once	TGCGCCAGCAGCTTGGAGACTAGGATGATAAGGTATTTT	CASSLETRMIRYF
TRBV27	TRBJ2-7	.	.	TGTGCCAGCAGTTTGGGGGTCGGCTACGAGCAGTACTTC	CASSLGVGYEQYF
TRBV2	TRBJ1-2	.	once	TGTGCCAGCAGTGTTTCCCCGGGAGGGGATCCTCTAGGCTATGGCTACACCTTC	CASSVSPGGDPLGYGYTF
TRBV27	TRBJ1-5	.	.	TGTGCCAGCAGTTCCCAGGCGGGGGGCGTACAGCCCCAGCATTTT	CASSSQAGGVQPQHF
TRBV30	TRBJ1-3	.	.	TGTGCCTGGAGGTCCAGGACCCACGAGGGAAACACCATATATTTT	CAWRSRTHEGNTIYF
TRBV18	TRBJ2-1	TRBD2	.	TGTGCCAGCTCACCGGAGGGACTAGCGGGAGTGAATGAGCAGTTCTTC	CASSPEGLAGVNEQFF
TRBV5-6	TRBJ2-2	TRBD1	.	TGTGCCAGCAGCCGGATTGGACAGGGGAACACCGGGGAGCTGTTTTTT	CASSRIGQGNTGELFF
TRBV4-1	TRBJ2-1	.	.	TGCGCCAGCAGCCAAGATATCGGCCATGAGCAGTTCTTC	CASSQDIGHEQFF
TRBV19	TRBJ2-2	TRBD1	.	TGTGCCAGTAGCCTCTTCTCAGGGGGCGAATATCCCGGGGAGCTGTTTTTT	CASSLFSGGEYPGELFF
TRBV27	TRBJ1-5	.	.	TGTGCCAGCAGTTTCCACGGGGGGAATCAGCCCCAGCATTTT	CASSFHGGNQPQHF
TRBV30	TRBJ2-1	.	.	TGTGCCTGGAGCGTTATGGCAGGGGCGCAGTTCTTC	CAWSVMAGAQFF
TRBV5-1	TRBJ2-2	TRBD1	.	TGCGCCAGCAGCTTGGGGCAGGGGGTCGCCGGGGAGCTGTTTTTT	CASSLGQGVAGELFF
TRBV27	TRBJ2-7	.	.	TGTGCCAGCAGTTTATCTGGACTTCTCTCAAGCGAGCAGTACTTC	CASSLSGLLSSEQYF
TRBV20-1	TRBJ1-2	.	.	TGCAGTGCTAGAGGGACGAGAGGCTACACCTTC	CSARGTRGYTF
TRBV6-5	TRBJ2-1	.	.	TGTGCCAGCAGCTTTAGCCGAAACTCCTACAATGAGCAGTTCTTC	CASSFSRNSYNEQFF
TRBV18	TRBJ2-6	.	once	TGTGCCAGCTCACCGATTAGGGACTCCGCTGGGGCCAACGTCCTGACTTTC	CASSPIRDSAGANVLTF
TRBV4-1	TRBJ2-2	.	.	TGCGCCAGCAGCCTGAGTCTCGCTAGCACCGGGGAGCTGTTTTTT	CASSLSLASTGELFF
TRBV27	TRBJ2-7	TRBD1	few	TGTGCCAGCAGTTGGGGACAGGGAGGGTCGGGGAGCTCCTACGAGCAGTACTTC	CASSWGQGGSGSSYEQYF
TRBV28	TRBJ2-3	.	.	TGTGCCAGCAGCCGGGACCTCCGGGTCGTGAATACGCAGTATTTT	CASSRDLRVVNTQYF
TRBV29-1	TRBJ2-2	.	.	TGCAGCCCACCCCTCGGAACCGGGGAGCTGTTTTTT	CSPPLGTGELFF
TRBV27	TRBJ2-7	TRBD2	.	TGTGCCAGCAGTCCCGGACTAGCGGAGACCTACGAGCAGTACTTC	CASSPGLAETYEQYF
TRBV5-1	TRBJ2-1	TRBD2	few	TGCGCCAGCAGCCATGGACTAGCGGGAGAACGATACAATGAGCAGTTCTTC	CASSHGLAGERYNEQFF
TRBV9	TRBJ1-2	TRBD1	.	TGTGCCAGCAGCGCCCAGGGGGAGCTAAGCTATGGCTACACCTTC	CASSAQGELSYGYTF
TRBV9	TRBJ1-2	TRBD1	.	TGTGCCAGCAGCTTAAGTGCAGGGGGTGAAATTAACTATGGCTACACCTTC	CASSLSAGGEINYGYTF
TRBV10-1	TRBJ2-5	TRBD2	once	TGCGCCAGCAGTGAGTCTTGCCTAGCGGGCGAAGAGACCCAGTACTTC	CASSESCLAGEETQYF
TRBV4-3	TRBJ2-3	TRBD2	.	TGCGCCAGCAGCCAAGATTGGGGACTAGCGGGAGACCATCCAGATACGCAGTATTTT	CASSQDWGLAGDHPDTQYF
TRBV7-9	TRBJ2-1	.	.	TGTGCCAGCAGCCGCATGAGCTCCTACAATGAGCAGTTCTTC	CASSRMSSYNEQFF
TRBV5-1	TRBJ2-7	TRBD1	.	TGCGCCAGCAGCTTGGGCTGGACAGGGCCGCCCTACGAGCAGTACTTC	CASSLGWTGPPYEQYF
TRBV4-3	TRBJ2-3	.	.	TGCGCCAGCAGCCAAGGAGGTCAGGGAGGGGGAAATACGCAGTATTTT	CASSQGGQGGGNTQYF
TRBV4-3	TRBJ2-2	TRBD2	.	TGCGCCAGCAGCCAAGAATGGTGGACTAGCGGCGGGGAGCTGTTTTTT	CASSQEWWTSGGELFF
TRBV2	TRBJ2-1	.	few	TGTGCCCTACTCCCGATCGGGGGCCAGGGTGAGCAGTTCTTC	CALLPIGGQGEQFF
TRBV28	TRBJ1-1	.	few	TGTGCCAGCAGCCTGGGGAACACTGAAGCTTTCTTT	CASSLGNTEAFF
TRBV7-9	TRBJ1-6	TRBD1	.	TGTGCCAGCAGCTTAAGAGGGACAGCGCATAATTCACCCCTCCACTTT	CASSLRGTAHNSPLHF
TRBV7-9	TRBJ1-1	.	.	TGTGCCAGCAGCTCCGGACCGTTGAACACTGAAGCTTTCTTT	CASSSGPLNTEAFF
TRBV28	TRBJ1-1	.	medium-sized	TGTGCCAGCAGTTCGTCCCGGGCGGTGAACACTGAAGCTTTCTTT	CASSSSRAVNTEAFF
TRBV10-1	TRBJ2-5	.	.	TGCGCCAGCAGTGAATGGTTTACTCAAGAGACCCAGTACTTC	CASSEWFTQETQYF
TRBV4-3	TRBJ2-3	TRBD2	.	TGCGCCAGCAGCCCTAGCGGGATGGGTTCCGTGGATACGCAGTATTTT	CASSPSGMGSVDTQYF
TRBV2	TRBJ1-5	.	.	TGTGCCAGCAGTTACGGTCAGCAGCCCCAGCATTTT	CASSYGQQPQHF
TRBV7-9	TRBJ2-2	.	few	TGTGCCAGTAGGGGGGCGAACACCGGGGAGCTGTTTTTT	CASRGANTGELFF
TRBV18	TRBJ1-1	.	.	TGTGCCAGCGGTCGGGCAGGGGAGGGCACTGAAGCTTTCTTT	CASGRAGEGTEAFF
TRBV7-9	TRBJ2-7	.	.	TGTGCCAGCAGCCCGAGGGACTCGGCCTACGAGCAGTACTTC	CASSPRDSAYEQYF
TRBV5-1	TRBJ2-1	.	.	TGCGCCAGCAGCCCCCGGGACGGGTCGTTGCATGAGCAGTTCTTC	CASSPRDGSLHEQFF
TRBV7-2	TRBJ1-2	TRBD1	.	TGTGCCAGCAGCCCCTACTCCGGGACAGATTACTATGGCTACACCTTC	CASSPYSGTDYYGYTF
TRBV7-2	TRBJ2-1	TRBD2	few	TGTGCCAGCACCAGGGGACTAGCGGATCTCAATGAGCAGTTCTTC	CASTRGLADLNEQFF